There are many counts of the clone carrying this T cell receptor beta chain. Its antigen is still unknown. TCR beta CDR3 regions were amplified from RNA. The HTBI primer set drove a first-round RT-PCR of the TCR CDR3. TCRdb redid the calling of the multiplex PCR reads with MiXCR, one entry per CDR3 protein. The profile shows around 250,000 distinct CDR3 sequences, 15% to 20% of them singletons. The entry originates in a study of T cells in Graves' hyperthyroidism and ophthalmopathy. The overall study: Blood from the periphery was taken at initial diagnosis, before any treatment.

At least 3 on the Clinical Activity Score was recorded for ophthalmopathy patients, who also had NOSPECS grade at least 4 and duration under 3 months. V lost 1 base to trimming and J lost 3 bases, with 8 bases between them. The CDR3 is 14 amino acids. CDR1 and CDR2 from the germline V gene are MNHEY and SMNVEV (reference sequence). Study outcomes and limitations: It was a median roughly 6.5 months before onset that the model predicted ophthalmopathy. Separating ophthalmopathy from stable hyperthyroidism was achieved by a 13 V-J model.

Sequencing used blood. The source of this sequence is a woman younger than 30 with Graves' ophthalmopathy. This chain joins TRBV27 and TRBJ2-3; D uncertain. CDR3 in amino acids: CASSLFQQTDTQYF. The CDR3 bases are TGTGCCAGCAGTTTATTTCAGCAAACAGATACGCAGTATTTT.